The text below deals with one T cell receptor beta chain. This clone was recorded once. Its antigen is currently not known. Nothing much larger sits one base from this clone, and base qualities are not available. CDR1 and CDR2 (MNHNY, SVGAGI) derive from the germline V gene (reference sequence). Unmatched junction bases come to 6, with V trimmed by 2 bases and J by 6 bases. The CDR3 covers 16 residues, taking in both the cysteine and the phenylalanine. This entry keeps only the CDR3 DNA: 48 bases, framed from base 1. The library came from the immunoSEQ multiplex PCR assay. Adaptive Biotechnologies (Seattle, WA) carried out genomic DNA extraction, TRB sequencing and normalization. The study's processing was this. Clonality was calculated as one minus the Shannon entropy of productive TRB sequences, normalized by log2 of unique productive sequences. KLL-specific clonotypes in tumors were found by matching TCRbeta CDR3 amino acid sequences to the sequences from the tetramer-sorted sample of each patient. Held by TCRdb, this immuneACCESS table contains in-frame sequences only and omits some clones. Under half of the omission traces to an unresolved V gene where checked; the cause of the rest is unknown. From that table come the V and J calls and clone size; the DNA was used to work out D and trimming. This sample lists some 25,000 clones; around 90% were detected once. The top ten clonotypes cover around 2.8% of the sample.

This sample was taken from a study of tumor-infiltrating T cells and Merkel cell polyomavirus (dated by TCRdb to 2016 to 2017). About the full investigation: In Merkel cell carcinoma patients, the study investigated CD8+ T cells specific for the Merkel cell polyomavirus KLL epitope. Patients came in at different disease stages and had a median follow-up of approximately 2.9 years, ranging from about 1.1 to 6.0 years. In the whole study, one tumor sample was a frozen nodal tumor digest, and another tumor sample was a flash-frozen core biopsy of a metastasis. Most whole-tumor samples were obtained as 25-micron curls cut from formalin-fixed, paraffin-embedded tissue blocks. TRB sequencing was performed on KLL-tetramer-sorted cells from blood or tumor-infiltrating lymphocytes in 14 samples, as well as on eleven to twelve matched whole-tumor samples. Patient treatments varied, were not standardized, and included chemotherapy, radiation and immunotherapies. The investigation overall reported the following: Significantly improved MCC-specific survival was associated with a higher intratumoral fraction of KLL-specific T cells (about 1.8-20% versus 0-0.14%). One limitation of the study is the small sample size (n of about eleven patients). Only a single viral epitope was studied, so T cells against other Merkel cell polyomavirus epitopes were not captured. A significant MCC-specific survival advantage (P = 0.0051) was associated with a greater number of unique KLL-specific clonotypes in tumors (about 5-110 vs 0-3). KLL-specific TRB repertoires were diverse and largely private, with only one public clonotype among 350 to 500 unique sequences, shared by two patients.

By immunohistochemistry, the tumors of all patients showed robust positive staining for Merkel cell polyomavirus Large T antigen. More than 10 Merkel cell carcinoma patients were included, each with robust KLL-tetramer+ populations (above 0.04% of CD8+ T cells) in blood and/or cultured TIL. All patients were Caucasian, with a median age of approximately 60 years and a range of about 45 to 77 years. For patients with unknown primaries who presented with nodal disease, or in cases where primary tissue was insufficient, lymph node tumors were analyzed. The clonotype was recovered from a middle-aged man with Merkel cell carcinoma. Source material: lymph node tissue. The rearranged chain carries TRBV6-6 and TRBJ2-5; 13 middle bases align to TRBD2. The CDR3 here reads CASSYPRTSGSKTQYF. Read as DNA, the sequence is TGTGCCAGCAGTTACCCCCGGACTAGCGGGAGTAAGACCCAGTACTTC.